Listed here are 20 T cell receptor beta chains from one sample, sequenced in a study of radiation and T cells in renal cell carcinoma. Time point: blood 2 weeks post-SBRT. Stated treatment: 15 Gy SBRT to primary tumor, nephrectomy 4 weeks later. The data were produced by immunoSEQ multiplex PCR, yet TCRdb's version contains in-frame clones alone and is incomplete. This table has about 58,000 clones, around three quarters appearing once. The source material was blood, sampled from a patient whose treatment included radiotherapy and nephrectomy. Receptor source: a man between 60 and 70 years old with renal cell carcinoma.

The chain carries TRBV5-5 and TRBJ2-2, with a possible D match to TRBD1 (6 bases). This CDR3 has 16 residues. V lost 2 bases to trimming and J lost 5 bases, with 16 bases between them. From germline, CDR1 is SGHKS and CDR2 YYEKEE (reference sequence). This chain's CDR3 is CASSFGAGAWTGELFF. For the CDR3, the DNA is TGTGCCAGCAGCTTTGGGGCAGGGGCTTGGACCGGGGAGCTGTTTTTT.

In its sample, this clone was seen a few times. This sequence joins TRBV30 and TRBJ1-2; no clear D gene. Trimming removed 0 bases at V and 4 bases at J, with 12 bases between. The germline CDR1 and CDR2 sequences are GTSNPN and SVGIG (reference sequence). The length of the CDR3 is 14 residues. The CDR3 spells CAWSVHNRIYGYTF. CDR3 coding DNA: TGTGCCTGGAGTGTACATAACAGAATCTATGGCTACACCTTC.

The CDR3: CASSKEGNTEAFF. In nucleotides, the CDR3 is TGTGCCAGCAGTAAGGAGGGGAACACTGAAGCTTTCTTT. The rearrangement uses TRBV6-4 and TRBJ1-1; D is uncertain. Germline lookup yields CDR1 MRHNA and CDR2 SNTAGT. CDR3 length equals 13 residues. Trimming took off 5 bases at V and 1 base at J, with 8 bases between the two ends.

V and J are TRBV19 and TRBJ1-1, with a tentative D call TRBD1 (5 bases). Germline V lookup: CDR1 LNHDA, CDR2 SQIVND (reference sequence). The V gene lost 10 bases and the J gene lost 3 bases, with 21 bases spanning the gap. This CDR3 is 15 amino acids long. This CDR3 is CATQKYGDGDTEAFF. The CDR3 region has the DNA TGTGCCACCCAAAAGTACGGGGACGGGGACACTGAAGCTTTCTTT.

In its sample, this clone was seen once. V gene TRBV6-1 combines with J gene TRBJ1-2, with D tentatively TRBD1 (6 bases). The CDR3 is made up of 12 amino acids. Trimming removed 3 bases at V and 8 bases at J, with 10 bases between. Germline V lookup: CDR1 MNHNS, CDR2 SASEGT. The CDR3 DNA reads as TGTGCCAGCAGTGACTGGGACACCGGCTACACCTTC. Its protein is CASSDWDTGYTF.

This rearrangement joins TRBV9 to TRBJ2-3, with TRBD2 matching 10 bases. V gave up 0 bases and J gave up 1 base; unmatched junction bases: 5. The CDR3 sequence is 17 residues long. Germline loops: CDR1 SGDLS, CDR2 YYNGEE. The CDR3 nucleotides read TGTGCCAGCAGCGTAGCTCCCCTAGCGGGGGGCACAGATACGCAGTATTTT. The encoded protein is CASSVAPLAGGTDTQYF.

This clone was observed a handful of times. V usage is TRBV18 and J usage is TRBJ1-1; D is possibly TRBD1 (6 bases). There are 15 residues in the CDR3. Trimming took 1 base from V and 0 from J, leaving 9 bases between them. Germline assignment: CDR1 KGHSH and CDR2 LQKENI. For the CDR3, the DNA is TGTGCCAGCTCACCACAATGGGACATGAACACTGAAGCTTTCTTT. This gives the protein CASSPQWDMNTEAFF.

The chain couples TRBV19 to TRBJ2-1, with 13 positions matching TRBD2. Trimming at V came to 6 bases and at J to 7 bases, leaving 6 bases not matched to a gene. Germline V gives CDR1 LNHDA, CDR2 SQIVND (reference sequence). The CDR3 covers 15 residues. The CDR3 nucleotides read TGTGCCAGTAGCGCAGGGACTAGCGGGATAAATGAGCAGTTCTTC. It encodes CASSAGTSGINEQFF. The full variable domain, its missing parts supplied by reference TRBV19 and TRBJ2-1, is DGGITQSPKYLFRKEGQNVTLSCEQNLNHDAMYWYRQDPGQGLRLIYYSQIVNDFQKGDIAEGYSVSREKKESFPLTVTSAQKNPTAFYLCASSAGTSGINEQFFGPGTRLTVL.

The DNA of the CDR3 is TGTGCCAGCAGTGACCGGCGGACTAGTGCCTCAGAGACCCAGTACTTC. Translated: CASSDRRTSASETQYF. The rearrangement uses TRBV2 and TRBJ2-5; 7 bases match TRBD2. In germline, CDR1 is SNHLY, CDR2 FYNNEI. J was trimmed by 4 bases and V by 3 bases; bases with no gene match: 11. This CDR3 contains 16 residues.

The chain links TRBV7-9 to TRBJ2-2, with a possible D match to TRBD1 (6 bases). With 4 bases removed from V and 0 bases from J, the gap between germline ends came to 9 bases. Per the germline V gene, CDR1 is SEHNR and CDR2 is FQNEAQ (reference sequence). The CDR3 contains 15 residues. In nucleotides, the CDR3 is TGTGCCAGCAGCTGGGGGACACCGAACACCGGGGAGCTGTTTTTT. This codes for CASSWGTPNTGELFF. Variable domain in full (rest from reference TRBV7-9 and TRBJ2-2): DTGVSQNPRHKITKRGQNVTFRCDPISEHNRLYWYRQTLGQGPEFLTYFQNEAQLEKSRLLSDRFSAERPKGSFSTLEIQRTEQGDSAMYLCASSWGTPNTGELFFGEGSRLTVL.

This clone qualifies as medium-sized. DNA of the CDR3: TGCGCCAGCAGCGACGGGACTCCGATGAACACTGAAGCTTTCTTT. Translation: CASSDGTPMNTEAFF. This chain uses TRBV5-1 with TRBJ1-1; D might be TRBD1 (5 bases). In germline, CDR1 is SGHRS, CDR2 YFSETQ. Trimming took off 4 bases at V and 0 bases at J, with 13 bases between the two ends. This CDR3 spans 15 amino acids. The variable domain in full, with the rest retrieved from reference TRBV5-1 and TRBJ1-1, is KAGVTQTPRYLIKTRGQQVTLSCSPISGHRSVSWYQQTPGQGLQFLFEYFSETQRNKGNFPGRFSGRQFSNSRSEMNVSTLELGDSALYLCASSDGTPMNTEAFFGQGTRLTVV.

V usage is TRBV5-1 and J usage is TRBJ2-5, with D possibly matching TRBD2 (6 bases). The CDR3 sequence is 14 residues long. Germline V gives CDR1 SGHRS, CDR2 YFSETQ. Trimming removed 4 bases at V and 4 bases at J, with 14 bases between. Here the CDR3 DNA reads TGCGCCAGCAGCGCCCCCGGGGGTAGAGAGACCCAGTACTTC. It codes for CASSAPGGRETQYF. Filled out from reference TRBV5-1 and TRBJ2-5, the complete variable domain reads KAGVTQTPRYLIKTRGQQVTLSCSPISGHRSVSWYQQTPGQGLQFLFEYFSETQRNKGNFPGRFSGRQFSNSRSEMNVSTLELGDSALYLCASSAPGGRETQYFGPGTRLLVL.

The sample holds a few counts of this clone. The gene calls are TRBV30 and TRBJ1-2; 7 nucleotides match TRBD1. V lost 0 bases to trimming and J lost 6 bases; unmatched junction nucleotides: 7. CDR1 is GTSNPN and CDR2 is SVGIG in the germline V gene (reference sequence). CDR3 length: 14 amino acids. The CDR3 spells CAWSVVRGQDGYTF. The CDR3 nucleotides read TGTGCCTGGAGTGTGGTAAGGGGGCAAGATGGCTACACCTTC.

This chain joins TRBV30 and TRBJ1-3, with a tentative D call TRBD1 (6 bases). Trimming took 0 bases from V and 3 from J, leaving 9 bases between them. The CDR3 covers 14 residues. CDR1 GTSNPN and CDR2 SVGIG come from the germline V gene (reference sequence). The CDR3 loop is CAWSVSGDGNTIYF. The CDR3 DNA is TGTGCCTGGAGTGTGTCAGGGGATGGAAACACCATATATTTT.

This clone was seen more than once but under ten times. V usage is TRBV11-2 and J usage is TRBJ2-7, with a possible D match to TRBD2 (6 bases). With 6 bases removed from V and 0 bases from J, the gap between germline ends came to 18 bases. The CDR3 contains 16 residues. The germline gives CDR1 SGHAT, CDR2 FQNNGV. The CDR3, as DNA: TGTGCCAGCAGTCCCCTCGGAGGGCCTCACTCCTACGAGCAGTACGTC. Its protein is CASSPLGGPHSYEQYV.

This chain's CDR3 is CASTTGGTTEAFF. As DNA, the CDR3 is TGTGCTAGTACCACGGGGGGGACCACTGAAGCTTTCTTT. The V call is TRBV12-5, the J call TRBJ1-1, with a possible D match to TRBD1 (5 bases). Deletions cut 8 bases from V and 4 bases from J, with 14 bases between. The CDR3 has 13 amino acids. Germline CDR1 and CDR2: LGHNT and FRNRAP. Based on the CDR3 plus reference TRBV12-5 and TRBJ1-1, the full variable domain is DARVTQTPRHKVTEMGQEVTMRCQPILGHNTVFWYRQTMMQGLELLAYFRNRAPLDDSGMPKDRFSAEMPDATLATLKIQPSEPRDSAVYFCASTTGGTTEAFFGQGTRLTVV.

This rearrangement joins TRBV4-3 to TRBJ2-1; possible D gene TRBD1, 5 bases. The CDR3 runs 14 residues. Germline V CDR1 and CDR2: LGHNA, YSLEER. The V gene lost 4 bases and the J gene lost 6 bases, with 13 bases spanning the gap. This CDR3 is CASSPRTPSNEQFF. In DNA form, the CDR3 reads TGCGCCAGCAGCCCCAGGACACCTTCCAATGAGCAGTTCTTC.

V usage is TRBV2 and J usage is TRBJ1-1; no definite D call. The V end was cut by 8 bases, the J end by 4 bases, with 14 bases between. The CDR3 runs to 13 residues. Per germline, CDR1 SNHLY and CDR2 FYNNEI. The CDR3, as DNA: TGTGCCAGCGCGCGGGAAGAGGGCACTGAAGCTTTCTTT. Translated, it gives CASAREEGTEAFF.

The chain recombines TRBV2 with TRBJ2-7, with D possibly being TRBD2 (5 bases). The CDR3 runs 12 residues. The V gene's germline CDR1 is SNHLY and CDR2 FYNNEI. V was shortened by 11 bases and J by 5 bases, with 16 bases between the two germline ends. The CDR3 sequence: CAAHGVANEQYF. CDR3 coding DNA: TGTGCCGCCCACGGGGTGGCCAACGAGCAGTACTTC.

The V and J genes are TRBV19 and TRBJ2-3; TRBD2 matches at 8 bases. CDR1 is LNHDA, CDR2 SQIVND, per germline (reference sequence). Trimming at V came to 5 bases and at J to 1 base, leaving 5 bases not matched to a gene. The CDR3 spans 15 residues. The CDR3 DNA sequence: TGTGCCAGTAGTGTAGCGGGGACCCGCACAGATACGCAGTATTTT. Translated, it gives CASSVAGTRTDTQYF. Looking up the rest from reference TRBV19 and TRBJ2-3 gives the full variable domain: DGGITQSPKYLFRKEGQNVTLSCEQNLNHDAMYWYRQDPGQGLRLIYYSQIVNDFQKGDIAEGYSVSREKKESFPLTVTSAQKNPTAFYLCASSVAGTRTDTQYFGPGTRLTVL.